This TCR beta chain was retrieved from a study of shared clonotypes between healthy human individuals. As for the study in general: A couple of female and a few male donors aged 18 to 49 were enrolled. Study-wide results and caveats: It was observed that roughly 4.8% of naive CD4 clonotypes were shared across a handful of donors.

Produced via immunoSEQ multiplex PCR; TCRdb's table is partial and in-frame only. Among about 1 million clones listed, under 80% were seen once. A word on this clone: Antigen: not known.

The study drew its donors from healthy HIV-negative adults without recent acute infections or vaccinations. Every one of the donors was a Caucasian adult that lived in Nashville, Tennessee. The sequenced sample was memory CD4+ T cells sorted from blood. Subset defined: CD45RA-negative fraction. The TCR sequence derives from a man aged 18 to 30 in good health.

CDR3 bases: TGTGCCAGCAGCTTCTCCCTCTTCGGGCACACCGGGGAGCTGTTTTTT. It is translated as CASSFSLFGHTGELFF. The chain uses TRBV5-6 and TRBJ2-2, with D unclear. There are 16 residues in the CDR3. Germline loops: CDR1 SGHDT, CDR2 YYEEEE. Trimming cost V 2 bases and J 3 bases, with 14 bases left between them.